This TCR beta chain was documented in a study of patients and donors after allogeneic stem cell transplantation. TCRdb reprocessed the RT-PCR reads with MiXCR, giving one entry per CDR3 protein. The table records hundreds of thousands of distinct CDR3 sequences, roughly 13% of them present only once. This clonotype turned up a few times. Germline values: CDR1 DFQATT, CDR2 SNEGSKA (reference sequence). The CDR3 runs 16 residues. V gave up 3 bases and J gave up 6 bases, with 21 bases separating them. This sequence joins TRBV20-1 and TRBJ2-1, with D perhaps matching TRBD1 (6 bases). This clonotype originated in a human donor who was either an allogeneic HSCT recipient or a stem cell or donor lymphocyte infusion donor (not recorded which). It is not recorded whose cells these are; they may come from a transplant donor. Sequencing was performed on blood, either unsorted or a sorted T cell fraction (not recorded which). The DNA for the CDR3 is TGCAGTGCTAGGGGGGCAGGACTGGCACTTTTCAATGAGCAGTTCTTC. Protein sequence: CSARGAGLALFNEQFF.